A few counts support the clone carrying this T cell receptor beta chain. Its target is not known. In TCRdb, the 5' RACE reads were re-called with MiXCR into one record per CDR3 protein. The profile shows some 400,000 distinct CDR3 sequences, around 20% of them singletons. These data originate in a study of T cells after yellow fever vaccination. The overall study: The authors prepared low-cell-number fractions using SMART-Seq v4 Ultra Low Input.

Study-wide results and caveats: Most primary-vaccination clones reappeared after the booster (approximately 95% CD4, about 90% CD8). Abundant clonotypes (contaminants from the bulk population) could be present in FACS-sorted repertoires.

Sequencing used PBMCs, obtained before the yellow fever booster vaccination. The sequence was collected from a man aged 18 to 35 who received the YFV17D yellow fever vaccine.

The CDR3, as DNA: TGCGCCAGCAGCTTCGGGGGAGATCGGGAGACCCAGTACTTC. Its translation is CASSFGGDRETQYF. J is TRBJ2-5 and V is TRBV5-1, with D possibly matching TRBD2 (6 bases). V was shortened by 2 bases and J by 5 bases, with 13 bases between the two germline ends. Germline lookup yields CDR1 SGHRS and CDR2 YFSETQ. This CDR3 has 14 residues.